Presented here are 10 T cell receptor beta chains from one specimen sequenced in a study of blood T cell repertoires in COVID-19. The assay was immunoSEQ multiplex PCR, and TCRdb's table has in-frame clones only and misses some. The table lists approximately 110,000 clones, more than 80% of them singletons. The sequencing input was peripheral blood. The receptors were sampled from a woman aged 50 to 60 with acute or convalescent COVID-19.

The CDR3 coding sequence is TGTGCCAGTAGGACCGGGCATCGGGGTAATCAGCCCCAGCATTTT. It yields the protein CASRTGHRGNQPQHF. The chain is built from TRBV19 and TRBJ1-5; D not resolved. From germline, CDR1 is LNHDA and CDR2 SQIVND (reference sequence). Trimming shortened V by 6 bases and J by 4 bases, and 16 bases separated the two germline ends. The CDR3 is made up of 15 amino acids.

This clone turned up a few times. As DNA, the CDR3 is TGTGCCAGCAGCTTAGGAGGGGGCGACGGCTACACCTTC. It is translated as CASSLGGGDGYTF. The chain carries TRBV7-3 and TRBJ1-2; 7 nucleotides align to TRBD1. The CDR3 covers 13 residues. V lost 2 bases and J lost 8; bases outside the gene matches: 5. Germline CDR1 reads SGHTA; CDR2 reads FQGTGA.

The chain is built from TRBV7-2 and TRBJ1-2; 7 bases fit TRBD1. Germline V gene sequence: CDR1 SGHTA, CDR2 FQGNSA. The ends lost 4 bases at V and 8 bases at J; junction bases unmatched: 7. The CDR3 is made up of 13 amino acids. DNA of the CDR3: TGTGCCAGCAGCTCCGACAGGGCTACAGGCTACACCTTC. Residues: CASSSDRATGYTF.

The chain recombines TRBV25-1 with TRBJ1-2; D is perhaps TRBD1 (5 bases). Germline CDR1 and CDR2: MGHDK and SYGVNS. V was clipped by 5 bases and J by 6 bases, with 7 bases between them. The CDR3 extends over 11 amino acids. The CDR3 here is CASSQGNGYTF. The DNA of the CDR3 is TGTGCCAGCAGTCAGGGTAATGGCTACACCTTC.

This chain uses TRBV19 with TRBJ2-1, with 8 bases identical to TRBD1. The CDR3 is 12 amino acids. CDR1 LNHDA and CDR2 SQIVND come from the germline V gene (reference sequence). V shed 5 bases and J 15 bases; nucleotides not matched to a gene: 9. As DNA, the CDR3 is TGTGCCAGTAGTGTAGGACAGGGTGTTCTGTTCTTC. Translation gives CASSVGQGVLFF.

The rearrangement uses TRBV19 and TRBJ1-5; 9 bases line up with TRBD1. CDR3 length equals 15 residues. The J segment lost 7 bases and the V segment lost 5 bases, leaving 9 bases of the junction unmatched. The germline V gene encodes CDR1 LNHDA and CDR2 SQIVND (reference sequence). The chain's CDR3 is CASSPGQGINQPQHF. The CDR3 DNA reads TGTGCCAGTAGTCCTGGACAGGGGATCAACCAGCCCCAGCATTTT.

V and J are TRBV19 and TRBJ1-2; 8 bases are a match to TRBD1. Unmatched junction bases numbered 7, after V lost 5 bases and J lost 8 bases. Germline V gene data show CDR1 as LNHDA and CDR2 as SQIVND (reference sequence). CDR3 size: 13 residues. DNA of the CDR3: TGTGCCAGTAGTTCTCAGGGGGCTATCGGCTACACCTTC. It codes for CASSSQGAIGYTF.

This chain joins TRBV5-1 and TRBJ2-5; TRBD2 might be the D (5 bases). Germline-derived CDR1 and CDR2 are SGHRS and YFSETQ. This CDR3 has 14 amino acids. V gave up 4 bases and J gave up 6 bases, with 16 bases separating them. The DNA for the CDR3 is TGCGCCAGCAGCAGGAAGAGGGAAGGAAAGACCCAGTACTTC. Translation gives CASSRKREGKTQYF. The full variable domain, with the rest looked up from reference TRBV5-1 and TRBJ2-5, is KAGVTQTPRYLIKTRGQQVTLSCSPISGHRSVSWYQQTPGQGLQFLFEYFSETQRNKGNFPGRFSGRQFSNSRSEMNVSTLELGDSALYLCASSRKREGKTQYFGPGTRLLVL.

The rearrangement links TRBV30 to TRBJ1-1; perhaps TRBD1 as D (6 bases). From germline, CDR1 is GTSNPN and CDR2 SVGIG (reference sequence). The CDR3 has 15 amino acids. Trimming left V 3 bases short and J 3 bases short, with 17 bases between. The CDR3 sequence: CAWSMGQTIYTEAFF. For the CDR3, the DNA is TGTGCCTGGAGCATGGGACAAACGATTTACACTGAAGCTTTCTTT. The complete variable domain, with remaining parts taken from reference TRBV30 and TRBJ1-1, reads SQTIHQWPATLVQPVGSPLSLECTVEGTSNPNLYWYRQAAGRGLQLLFYSVGIGQISSEVPQNLSASRPQDRQFILSSKKLLLSDSGFYLCAWSMGQTIYTEAFFGQGTRLTVV.

For this clone: At one end the junction does not follow the germline gene, possibly because of a read error. The chain is built from TRBV10-3 and TRBJ2-1; 9 bases agree with TRBD1. The germline V gene has CDR1 ENHRY and CDR2 SYGVKD. CDR3 length equals 14 residues. CDR3 sequence (DNA): TGTGCCATCGGTGAGGGGACAGGGAAAGGGGCGCAGTTCTTC. It yields the protein CAIGEGTGKGAQFF.